A selection of T cell receptor beta chains follows, all from one sample in a study of PD-L1 blockade in urothelial cancer. Sequencing used immunoSEQ multiplex PCR; TCRdb keeps in-frame clones, though not all of them. This table has about 81,000 clones, roughly nine tenths appearing once. The specimen was PBMCs, collected around atezolizumab (anti-PD-L1) treatment. These receptors were obtained from a woman older than 75 with urothelial cancer. Each CDR3 is given with its conserved first and last residue. Fields, in order: V gene, clone size, D gene, J gene, CDR3 protein, CDR3 DNA. D genes are given only for firm matches. Not every row has a clone size; where given, it reads once, few, many or a size class.

TRBV28	-	-	TRBJ1-5	CASSFSGSNQPQHF	TGTGCCAGCAGTTTTTCAGGGTCCAATCAGCCCCAGCATTTT
TRBV30	-	-	TRBJ1-1	CALGLQKTEAFF	TGTGCCTTGGGGCTTCAGAAAACTGAAGCTTTCTTT
TRBV28	-	-	TRBJ1-3	CASSLKNKRLLSGNTIYF	TGTGCCAGCAGTTTAAAAAATAAAAGACTCCTGTCTGGAAACACCATATATTTT
TRBV28	-	-	TRBJ1-5	CASSLSQGLGNQPQHF	TGTGCCAGCAGTTTATCCCAGGGATTGGGCAATCAGCCCCAGCATTTT
TRBV2	-	-	TRBJ2-2	CASRDLRNTGELFF	TGTGCCAGCCGTGACCTAAGGAACACCGGGGAGCTGTTTTTT
TRBV6-5	-	-	TRBJ2-2	CASSYVRQTRGELFF	TGTGCCAGCAGTTACGTAAGACAGACCAGAGGGGAGCTGTTTTTT
TRBV2	-	TRBD2	TRBJ2-3	CASSEAWRASGSTDTQYF	TGTGCCAGCAGTGAAGCCTGGAGGGCTAGCGGGAGCACAGATACGCAGTATTTT
TRBV13	-	-	TRBJ2-5	CASSFLSGGLAQETQYF	TGTGCCAGCAGTTTTCTCTCCGGGGGGCTGGCCCAAGAGACCCAGTACTTC
TRBV10-2	-	TRBD2	TRBJ2-1	CASRVLAGVDEQFF	TGCGCCAGCAGGGTTCTAGCGGGAGTGGATGAGCAGTTCTTC
TRBV9	once	-	TRBJ2-5	CASSVQAGETQYF	TGTGCCAGCAGCGTACAAGCGGGAGAGACCCAGTACTTC
TRBV5-1	-	-	TRBJ2-3	CASSVRGGADTQYF	TGCGCCAGCAGCGTGCGGGGTGGGGCAGATACGCAGTATTTT
TRBV28	-	TRBD1	TRBJ1-1	CASSPNGGTGGTEAFF	TGTGCCAGCAGTCCCAATGGGGGGACAGGGGGAACTGAAGCTTTCTTT
TRBV5-1	-	-	TRBJ1-5	CASSLMGNSNQPQHF	TGCGCCAGCAGCTTGATGGGCAATAGCAATCAGCCCCAGCATTTT
TRBV21-1	few	-	TRBJ1-1	CASSPWDSEEAFF	TGTGCCAGCAGCCCCTGGGACTCCGAGGAAGCTTTCTTT